This TCR beta chain was recovered during a study of blood T cell repertoires in COVID-19. The wider study: The United States, Italy and Spain supplied acute and convalescent COVID-19 samples. The cDNA or gDNA used as material had been derived from T cells, B-cell-depleted T cells, or PBMCs.

V was pared by 5 bases and J by 3 bases, with 4 bases between. The length of the CDR3 is 11 residues. CDR1 SEHNR and CDR2 FQNEAQ come from the germline V gene (reference sequence). Participants' reported clinical history set cohort assignment. Turning to this clone: Distinct nucleotide sequences in the sample also encode this CDR3.

Profiled with immunoSEQ multiplex PCR; TCRdb holds only in-frame clones, not every one. The table has under 300,000 clones, about 88% seen once. The sequencing input was PBMCs or T cells enriched from blood (not recorded which). The sequence derives from a woman between 45 and 60 years old who had been exposed to COVID-19. The rearrangement joins TRBV7-9 to TRBJ1-1, with no clear D. CDR3: CASSLDTEAFF. Written as DNA, the CDR3 is TGTGCCAGCAGCCTTGACACTGAAGCTTTCTTT.